This T cell receptor (beta chain) was captured in a study of technical replicates of blood from a handful of donors. This CDR3 has 16 residues. Trimming removed 0 bases from V and 3 bases from J; junction bases left unmatched: 3. Germline CDR1 and CDR2: SGHNT and YYREEE (reference sequence). TCRdb keeps only in-frame clones here, not all; method: immunoSEQ multiplex PCR. The sample holds approximately 87,000 clones, approximately 95% seen once. Sequences were obtained from T cells isolated from PBMCs. V usage is TRBV5-4 and J usage is TRBJ2-3, with TRBD2 identical over 11 bases. The source of this sequence is a human donor in good health. CDR3 region: CASSLEGLAETDTQYF. The DNA of the CDR3 is TGTGCCAGCAGCTTGGAGGGACTAGCGGAGACAGATACGCAGTATTTT. Filled out from reference TRBV5-4 and TRBJ2-3, the complete variable domain reads ETGVTQSPTHLIKTRGQQVTLRCSSQSGHNTVSWYQQALGQGPQFIFQYYREEENGRGNFPPRFSGLQFPNYSSELNVNALELDDSALYLCASSLEGLAETDTQYFGPGTRLTVL.